The table lists the clone carrying this T cell receptor beta chain with many counts. Antigen unknown. TCRdb used MiXCR to reprocess the 5' RACE reads, holding one entry per CDR3 protein. The repertoire holds about 340,000 distinct CDR3 sequences, with about 12% as singletons. This specimen comes from a study of T cells after yellow fever vaccination. General study findings and limits: Clonotypes found in both CD4 and CD8 compartments made up a small share.

Germline CDR1 reads SEHNR; CDR2 reads FQNEAQ (reference sequence). J lost 7 bases, V lost 5 bases, and 8 bases had no gene match. This CDR3 is 14 amino acids long. This TCR came from a man younger than 30 who received the YFV17D yellow fever vaccine. The gene calls are TRBV7-9 and TRBJ1-1; 9 bases align to TRBD1. The sample here was CD4+ T cells sorted from PBMCs, taken 15 days after the yellow fever booster vaccination. The CDR3 coding sequence is TGTGCCAGCAGCCTAACAGGGGGCGAGGGTGAAGCTTTCTTT. It codes for CASSLTGGEGEAFF.